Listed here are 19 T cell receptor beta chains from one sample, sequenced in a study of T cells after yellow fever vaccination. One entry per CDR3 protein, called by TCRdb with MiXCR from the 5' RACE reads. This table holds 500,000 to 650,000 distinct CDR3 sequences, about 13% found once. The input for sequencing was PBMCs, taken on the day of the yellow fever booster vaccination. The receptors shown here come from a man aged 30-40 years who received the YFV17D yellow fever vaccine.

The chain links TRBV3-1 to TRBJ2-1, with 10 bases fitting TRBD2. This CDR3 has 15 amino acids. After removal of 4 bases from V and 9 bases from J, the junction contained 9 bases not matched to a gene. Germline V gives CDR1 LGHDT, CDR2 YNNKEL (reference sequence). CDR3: CASSREASGRGEQFF. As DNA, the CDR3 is TGTGCCAGCAGCCGGGAAGCTAGCGGGAGAGGTGAGCAGTTCTTC.

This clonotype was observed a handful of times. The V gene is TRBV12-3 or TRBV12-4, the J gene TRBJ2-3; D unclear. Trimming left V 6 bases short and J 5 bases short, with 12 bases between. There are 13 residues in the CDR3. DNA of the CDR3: TGTGCCAGCAGCCCCCTCCAAGGAGATACGCAGTATTTT. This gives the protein CASSPLQGDTQYF.

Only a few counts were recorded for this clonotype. CDR3 coding DNA: TGTGCCAGCAGCGGCGCGGGGTCAACTGGAAACACCATATATTTT. It codes for CASSGAGSTGNTIYF. The rearrangement uses TRBV3-1 and TRBJ1-3; D ambiguous. Germline loops: CDR1 LGHDT, CDR2 YNNKEL (reference sequence). The CDR3 runs to 15 residues. V lost 5 bases and J lost 2, with 13 bases in between.

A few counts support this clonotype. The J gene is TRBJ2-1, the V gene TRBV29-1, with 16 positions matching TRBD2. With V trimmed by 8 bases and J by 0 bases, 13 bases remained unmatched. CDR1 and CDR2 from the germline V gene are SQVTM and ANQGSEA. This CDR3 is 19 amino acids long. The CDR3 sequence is CSPPTGTSGGGLSYNEQFF. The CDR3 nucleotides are TGCAGCCCCCCGACAGGGACTAGCGGGGGGGGGCTCTCCTACAATGAGCAGTTCTTC.

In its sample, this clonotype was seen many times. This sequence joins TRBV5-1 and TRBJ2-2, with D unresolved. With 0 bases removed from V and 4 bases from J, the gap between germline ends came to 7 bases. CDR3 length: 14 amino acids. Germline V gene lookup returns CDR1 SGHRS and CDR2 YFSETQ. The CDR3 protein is CASSLGTATGELFF. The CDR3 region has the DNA TGCGCCAGCAGCTTGGGGACGGCCACCGGGGAGCTGTTTTTT.

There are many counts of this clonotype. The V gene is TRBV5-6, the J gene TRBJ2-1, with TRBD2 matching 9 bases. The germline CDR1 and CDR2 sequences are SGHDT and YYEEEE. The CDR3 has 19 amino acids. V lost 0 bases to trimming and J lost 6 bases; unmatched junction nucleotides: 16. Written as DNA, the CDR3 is TGTGCCAGCAGCTTGGATTCGGGACTAGCAGCCACTTACAGCAATGAGCAGTTCTTC. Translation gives CASSLDSGLAATYSNEQFF.

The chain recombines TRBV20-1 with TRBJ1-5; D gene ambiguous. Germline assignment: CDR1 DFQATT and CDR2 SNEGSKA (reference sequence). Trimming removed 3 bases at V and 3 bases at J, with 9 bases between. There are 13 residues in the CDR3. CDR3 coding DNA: TGCAGTGCTAGGCTGGCAGACAATCAGCCCCAGCATTTT. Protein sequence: CSARLADNQPQHF.

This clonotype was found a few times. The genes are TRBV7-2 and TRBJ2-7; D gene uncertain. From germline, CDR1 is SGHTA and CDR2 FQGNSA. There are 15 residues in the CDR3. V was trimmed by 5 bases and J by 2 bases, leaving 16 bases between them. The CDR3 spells CASSPGSTLPYEQYF. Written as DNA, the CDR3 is TGTGCCAGCAGCCCCGGATCGACGCTCCCCTACGAGCAGTACTTC.

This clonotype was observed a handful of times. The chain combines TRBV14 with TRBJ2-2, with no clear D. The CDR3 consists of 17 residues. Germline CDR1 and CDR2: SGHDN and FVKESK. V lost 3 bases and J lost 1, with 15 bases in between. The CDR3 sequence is CASSHFGPGGNTGELFF. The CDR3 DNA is TGTGCCAGCAGCCACTTTGGACCTGGTGGGAACACCGGGGAGCTGTTTTTT.

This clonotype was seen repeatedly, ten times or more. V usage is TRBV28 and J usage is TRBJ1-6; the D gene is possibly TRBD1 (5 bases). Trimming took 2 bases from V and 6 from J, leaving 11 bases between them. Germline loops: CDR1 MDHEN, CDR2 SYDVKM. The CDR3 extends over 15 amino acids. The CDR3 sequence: CASSLSQTVNSPLHF. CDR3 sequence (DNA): TGTGCCAGCAGTTTAAGCCAGACAGTTAATTCACCCCTCCACTTT.

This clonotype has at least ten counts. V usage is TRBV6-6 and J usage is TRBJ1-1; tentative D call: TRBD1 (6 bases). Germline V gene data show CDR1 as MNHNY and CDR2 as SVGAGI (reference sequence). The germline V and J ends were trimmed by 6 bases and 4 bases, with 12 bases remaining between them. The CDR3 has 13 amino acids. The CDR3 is CASRNVRGTEAFF. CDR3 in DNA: TGTGCCAGCAGGAACGTCAGGGGCACTGAAGCTTTCTTT.

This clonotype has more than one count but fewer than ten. The CDR3 sequence: CSAPGLAFSTDTQYF. In nucleotides, the CDR3 is TGCAGTGCTCCGGGACTAGCGTTCAGCACAGATACGCAGTATTTT. The chain has TRBV20-1 and TRBJ2-3; 10 bases fit TRBD2. There are 15 residues in the CDR3. CDR1 and CDR2 (germline): DFQATT, SNEGSKA (reference sequence). The ends lost 5 bases at V and 0 bases at J; junction bases unmatched: 5.

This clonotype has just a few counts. The CDR3: CSVEMTGGSNQPQHF. CDR3 in DNA: TGCAGCGTTGAGATGACAGGGGGAAGCAATCAGCCCCAGCATTTT. The chain is built from TRBV29-1 and TRBJ1-5; TRBD1 matches 9 bases. CDR3 size: 15 residues. Germline V gives CDR1 SQVTM, CDR2 ANQGSEA. J was trimmed by 1 base and V by 3 bases; bases with no gene match: 4.

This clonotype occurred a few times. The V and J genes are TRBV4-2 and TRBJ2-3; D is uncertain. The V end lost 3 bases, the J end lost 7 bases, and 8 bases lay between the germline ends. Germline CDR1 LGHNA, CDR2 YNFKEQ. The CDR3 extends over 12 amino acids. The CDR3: CASSQEVNTQYF. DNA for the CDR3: TGTGCCAGCAGCCAGGAAGTGAATACGCAGTATTTT.

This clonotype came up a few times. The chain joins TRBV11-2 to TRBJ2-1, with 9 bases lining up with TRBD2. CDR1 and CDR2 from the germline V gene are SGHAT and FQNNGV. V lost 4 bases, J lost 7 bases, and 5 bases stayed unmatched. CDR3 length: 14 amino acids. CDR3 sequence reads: CASSYAGGPNEQFF. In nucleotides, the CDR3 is TGTGCCAGCAGCTATGCGGGAGGGCCGAATGAGCAGTTCTTC.

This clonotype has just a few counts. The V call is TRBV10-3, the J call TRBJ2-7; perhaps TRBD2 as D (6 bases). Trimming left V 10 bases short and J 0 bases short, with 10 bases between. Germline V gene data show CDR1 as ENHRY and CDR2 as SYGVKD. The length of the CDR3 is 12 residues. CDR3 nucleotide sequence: TGTGCCACGGGACTGGCCTCCTACGAGCAGTACTTC. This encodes CATGLASYEQYF.

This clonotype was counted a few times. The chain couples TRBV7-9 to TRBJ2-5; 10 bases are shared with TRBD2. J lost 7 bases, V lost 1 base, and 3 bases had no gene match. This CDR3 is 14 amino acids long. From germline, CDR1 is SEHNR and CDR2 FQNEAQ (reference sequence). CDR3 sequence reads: CASSLGSSGRTQYF. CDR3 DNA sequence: TGTGCCAGCAGCTTAGGGTCTAGCGGGAGGACCCAGTACTTC.

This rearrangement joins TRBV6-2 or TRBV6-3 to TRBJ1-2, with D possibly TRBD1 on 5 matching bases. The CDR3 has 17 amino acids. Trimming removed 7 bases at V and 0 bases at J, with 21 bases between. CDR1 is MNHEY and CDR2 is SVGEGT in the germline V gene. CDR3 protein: CASNRDVASPTNYGYTF. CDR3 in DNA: TGTGCCAGCAACCGGGACGTCGCGTCGCCGACTAACTATGGCTACACCTTC.

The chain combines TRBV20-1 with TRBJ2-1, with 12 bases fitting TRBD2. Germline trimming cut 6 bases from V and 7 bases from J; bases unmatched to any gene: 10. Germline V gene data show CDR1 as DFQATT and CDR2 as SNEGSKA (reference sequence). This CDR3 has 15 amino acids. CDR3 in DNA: TGCAGTGCCACCCTGTCTAGCGGGGGGGGGAATGAGCAGTTCTTC. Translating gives CSATLSSGGGNEQFF.